These 12 T cell receptor beta chains were all obtained from the same sample, sequenced in a study of blood T cell repertoires in COVID-19. This table comes from immunoSEQ multiplex PCR, and its TCRdb copy is limited to in-frame clones, with some not included. The sample includes around 100,000 clones, approximately 90% seen only once; the top ten take 4.5% to 5.5%. The sequencing sample was made of peripheral blood. The receptors come from a man aged 45 to 65 with acute or convalescent COVID-19.

This clone came up once. J is TRBJ2-5 and V is TRBV6-5, with 8 bases fitting TRBD1. Germline trimming cut 6 bases from V and 5 bases from J; bases unmatched to any gene: 5. This CDR3 contains 13 residues. CDR1 and CDR2 (germline): MNHEY, SVGAGI. CDR3 DNA sequence: TGTGCCAGCAGGGACAGGGCATCGGAGACCCAGTACTTC. This sequence encodes CASRDRASETQYF.

This clone appeared a single time. This chain joins TRBV7-2 and TRBJ1-3, with D hard to call. This CDR3 has 15 amino acids. CDR1 and CDR2 (germline): SGHTA, FQGNSA. Trimming left V 2 bases short and J 2 bases short, with 10 bases between. CDR3 loop: CASSLWRAPGNTIYF. The CDR3 coding sequence is TGTGCCAGCAGCTTATGGAGGGCGCCTGGAAACACCATATATTTT. The full variable domain, completed using reference TRBV7-2 and TRBJ1-3, is GAGVSQSPSNKVTEKGKDVELRCDPISGHTALYWYRQSLGQGLEFLIYFQGNSAPDKSGLPSDRFSAERTGGSVSTLTIQRTQQEDSAVYLCASSLWRAPGNTIYFGEGSWLTVV.

The chain uses TRBV27 and TRBJ1-1; no clear D gene. The V and J ends lost 5 bases and 0 bases respectively, with 13 bases between them. This CDR3 has 15 amino acids. The germline V gene has CDR1 MNHEY and CDR2 SMNVEV (reference sequence). This CDR3 reads CASSPLGHMNTEAFF. In DNA, the CDR3 is TGTGCCAGCAGTCCCCTTGGGCATATGAACACTGAAGCTTTCTTT.

J is TRBJ2-2 and V is TRBV18, with 10 bases fitting TRBD2. The V and J ends lost 6 bases and 4 bases, in that order; junction bases with no gene match: 5. In germline, CDR1 is KGHSH, CDR2 LQKENI. This CDR3 is 15 amino acids long. The CDR3 nucleotides read TGTGCCAGCTCGCCTCGGACTAGCGGCACCGGGGAGCTGTTTTTT. As protein: CASSPRTSGTGELFF.

J is TRBJ1-3 and V is TRBV28, with D unresolved. The V and J ends lost 7 bases and 4 bases respectively, with 14 bases between them. Germline-derived CDR1 and CDR2 are MDHEN and SYDVKM. The CDR3 covers 14 residues. The DNA of the CDR3 is TGTGCCAGCATAGGGAGCGTGGGGGGAAACACCATATATTTT. Protein: CASIGSVGGNTIYF.

The chain uses TRBV29-1 and TRBJ2-7; D is uncertain. This CDR3 is 11 amino acids long. V gave up 7 bases and J gave up 0 bases, with 7 bases separating them. The V gene's germline CDR1 is SQVTM and CDR2 ANQGSEA. CDR3: CSGRSSYEQYF. The CDR3 DNA sequence: TGCAGCGGACGGAGCTCCTACGAGCAGTACTTC.

V is TRBV27 and J is TRBJ1-6; tentatively, D is TRBD1 (5 bases). Germline V gene sequence: CDR1 MNHEY, CDR2 SMNVEV (reference sequence). V lost 3 bases to trimming and J lost 6 bases, with 9 bases between them. The CDR3 is made up of 14 amino acids. The CDR3 spells CASSFQGGNSPLHF. In DNA form, the CDR3 reads TGTGCCAGCAGTTTTCAGGGAGGTAATTCACCCCTCCACTTT.

This clone appeared a single time. The chain has TRBV3-1 (or the pseudogene TRBV3-2) and TRBJ2-5; no firm D call. The CDR3 is 14 amino acids. Germline V gene lookup returns CDR1 LGHDT and CDR2 YNNKEL (reference sequence). The V gene lost 3 bases and the J gene lost 2 bases, with 10 bases spanning the gap. The CDR3 is CASSQLTVQETQYF. In nucleotides, the CDR3 is TGTGCCAGCAGCCAGCTTACAGTACAAGAGACCCAGTACTTC.

The chain links TRBV7-2 to TRBJ1-1, with D perhaps TRBD1 (5 bases). CDR3 length: 13 residues. Germline V gives CDR1 SGHTA, CDR2 FQGNSA. Trimming took 1 base from V and 5 from J, leaving 8 bases between them. This chain's CDR3 is CASSLDGGTEAFF. The CDR3 DNA reads TGTGCCAGCAGCTTAGACGGGGGAACTGAAGCTTTCTTT.

The chain uses TRBV6-4 and TRBJ2-2; 8 positions agree with TRBD1. The CDR3 contains 15 residues. Looked up from germline, CDR1 is MRHNA and CDR2 is SNTAGT. The V gene end was trimmed by 9 bases and the J gene end by 6 bases; junction bases not matched to a gene: 12. CDR3 residues: CASKPDREFPGELFF. The CDR3 DNA sequence: TGTGCCAGTAAGCCGGACAGGGAGTTCCCCGGGGAGCTGTTTTTT.

The gene calls are TRBV12-5 and TRBJ2-7, with D maybe TRBD1 (5 bases). Trimming removed 7 bases at V and 6 bases at J, with 13 bases between. The CDR3 has 12 residues. Germline V gives CDR1 LGHNT, CDR2 FRNRAP. CDR3 DNA: TGTGCTAGTGCCCTGGGGCAGTTCGAGCAGTACTTC. Translated, it gives CASALGQFEQYF.

The chain employs TRBV5-3 and TRBJ1-1, with a weak D call TRBD1 (6 bases). TRBV5-3 is annotated as an ORF whose role is uncertain. The CDR3 consists of 16 residues. Deletions cut 0 bases from V and 2 bases from J, with 14 bases between. DNA of the CDR3: TGTGCCAGAAGCTTGGCTCGGGGACAAAAAAACACTGAAGCTTTCTTT. It encodes CARSLARGQKNTEAFF.